This T cell receptor (beta chain) came from a study of metastatic and nonmetastatic thyroid tumors. V was shortened by 5 bases and J by 0 bases, with 14 bases between the two germline ends. The germline V gene encodes CDR1 MNHNS and CDR2 SASEGT. The CDR3 length is 15 residues. Each patient came to thyroid surgery without any prior treatment (of any kind). This clone showed up just a few times. TCRdb reanalyzed the PCR reads via MiXCR. Of roughly 70,000 clones listed, around 19% were seen once; the top ten hold roughly 13%. This clonotype originated in a female donor with papillary thyroid cancer or a benign thyroid nodule (not recorded which). Some clones in this sample may be carry-over from other donors' samples. The sequencing sample was made of blood. J is TRBJ2-7 and V is TRBV6-1; D remains unclear. As DNA, the CDR3 is TGTGCCAGCAGTCGACCTGGGGTCAGCTCCTACGAGCAGTACTTC. It is translated as CASSRPGVSSYEQYF.